A selection of T cell receptor beta chains follows, all from one sample in a study of early T cells in non-severe SARS-CoV-2 infection. A single record per CDR3 protein comes from TCRdb applying MiXCR to the 5' RACE reads. The repertoire holds some 80,000 distinct CDR3 sequences, with around 15% as singletons. Source material: whole blood. The receptors were sampled from an adult who was a healthcare worker with PCR-confirmed SARS-CoV-2 infection or an uninfected control (not recorded which). CDR3s include the opening cysteine and the closing phenylalanine or tryptophan. The D gene is left open where the match is weak. Only some rows state a clone size, as once, few, many or a class for expanded clones.

size: few
J: TRBJ2-7
V: TRBV5-5
D: .
DNA: TGTGCCAGCAGCTTGGGCAGCCTCTACGAGCAGTACTTC
CDR3: CASSLGSLYEQYF

size: few
J: TRBJ2-5
V: TRBV7-6
D: .
DNA: TGTGCCAGCAGCTTAGAAGGGGGGAGACGAGAGACCCAGTACTTC
CDR3: CASSLEGGRRETQYF

size: many
J: TRBJ1-5
V: TRBV6-5
D: .
DNA: TGTGCCAGCAAGGGGGGCACGCCCCAGCATTTT
CDR3: CASKGGTPQHF

size: many
J: TRBJ2-7
V: TRBV29-1
D: TRBD1
DNA: TGCAGCGTTGGACAGGGGGGCTACGAGCAGTACTTC
CDR3: CSVGQGGYEQYF

size: .
J: TRBJ2-5
V: TRBV20-1
D: .
DNA: TGCAGTGGGATTGGTGATCGAGAGACCCAGTACTTC
CDR3: CSGIGDRETQYF

size: .
J: TRBJ1-2
V: TRBV10-2
D: .
DNA: TGCGCCAGCAGTGAGTCGCCCCGTTTTTATGGCTACACCTTC
CDR3: CASSESPRFYGYTF

size: .
J: TRBJ2-5
V: TRBV3-1
D: TRBD2
DNA: TGTGCCAGCAGCCACCTCCCCCACCTAGCGGGGGTCCAAGAGACCCAGTACTTC
CDR3: CASSHLPHLAGVQETQYF

size: .
J: TRBJ1-6
V: TRBV7-6
D: TRBD1
DNA: TGTGCCAGCAGCATAGGGACAGGGGAGAATTCACCCCTCCACTTT
CDR3: CASSIGTGENSPLHF

size: many
J: TRBJ1-2
V: TRBV20-1
D: .
DNA: TGCAGTGCTAAGCCCTGGAGACCTAGTTCTAACTATGGCTACACCTTC
CDR3: CSAKPWRPSSNYGYTF

size: few
J: TRBJ2-1
V: TRBV5-1
D: .
DNA: TGCGCCAGCAGCTTAGAGGCGGGGGCGATCAATGAGCAGTTCTTC
CDR3: CASSLEAGAINEQFF

size: many
J: TRBJ2-5
V: TRBV9
D: .
DNA: TGTGCCAGCAGCGTCAACCAAGAGACCCAGTACTTC
CDR3: CASSVNQETQYF

size: once
J: TRBJ2-2
V: TRBV5-1
D: .
DNA: TGCGCCAGCAGCTTGCAACAGGTCGCCGGGGAGCTGTTTTTT
CDR3: CASSLQQVAGELFF

size: many
J: TRBJ2-7
V: TRBV12-3/TRBV12-4
D: .
DNA: TGTGCCAGCAGTTTAAGGCGGCAAGAGCAGTACTTC
CDR3: CASSLRRQEQYF

size: .
J: TRBJ1-3
V: TRBV5-4
D: TRBD1
DNA: TGTGCCAGCAGCTTGGGGGGACAGAGCTCTGGAAACACCATATATTTT
CDR3: CASSLGGQSSGNTIYF

size: .
J: TRBJ2-6
V: TRBV7-9
D: TRBD1
DNA: TGTGCCAGCAGCTTAACAGGGGCCCTCTCTGGGGCCAACGTCCTGACTTTC
CDR3: CASSLTGALSGANVLTF

size: many
J: TRBJ2-1
V: TRBV4-3
D: .
DNA: TGCGCCAGCAGCCAAGATCCGAGCAGGGGTGCCGAGGATGAGCAGTTCTTC
CDR3: CASSQDPSRGAEDEQFF

size: few
J: TRBJ2-1
V: TRBV20-1
D: .
DNA: TGCAGCGCCCACCCCCCGGACTTGGGCTACAATGAGCAGTTCTTC
CDR3: CSAHPPDLGYNEQFF

size: .
J: TRBJ1-5
V: TRBV7-8
D: .
DNA: TGTGCCAGCAGCTTACCCAATCAGCCCCAGCATTTT
CDR3: CASSLPNQPQHF

size: .
J: TRBJ1-1
V: TRBV30
D: .
DNA: TGTGCCTGGACCCTTGGGGCAGGGAACACTGAAGCTTTCTTT
CDR3: CAWTLGAGNTEAFF

size: few
J: TRBJ2-7
V: TRBV30
D: .
DNA: TGTGCCTGGAGTCCTGCCTACGAGCAGTACTTC
CDR3: CAWSPAYEQYF

size: .
J: TRBJ1-2
V: TRBV3-1
D: .
DNA: TGTGCCAGCAGCCAAGATTTGGGCAGTACTAACTATGGCTACACCTTC
CDR3: CASSQDLGSTNYGYTF

size: many
J: TRBJ1-2
V: TRBV20-1
D: .
DNA: TGCAGTGCTAGAGCCAGGGTGCATGGCTACACCTTC
CDR3: CSARARVHGYTF

size: .
J: TRBJ2-2
V: TRBV7-6
D: .
DNA: TGTGCCAGCAGCTTGGATTGGGACCCCACGCATCCCGGGGAGCTGTTTTTT
CDR3: CASSLDWDPTHPGELFF

size: many
J: TRBJ2-1
V: TRBV4-3
D: .
DNA: TGCGCCAGCAGCCAAGATCCAGCAGGCAGCTCCTACAATGAGCAGTTCTTC
CDR3: CASSQDPAGSSYNEQFF